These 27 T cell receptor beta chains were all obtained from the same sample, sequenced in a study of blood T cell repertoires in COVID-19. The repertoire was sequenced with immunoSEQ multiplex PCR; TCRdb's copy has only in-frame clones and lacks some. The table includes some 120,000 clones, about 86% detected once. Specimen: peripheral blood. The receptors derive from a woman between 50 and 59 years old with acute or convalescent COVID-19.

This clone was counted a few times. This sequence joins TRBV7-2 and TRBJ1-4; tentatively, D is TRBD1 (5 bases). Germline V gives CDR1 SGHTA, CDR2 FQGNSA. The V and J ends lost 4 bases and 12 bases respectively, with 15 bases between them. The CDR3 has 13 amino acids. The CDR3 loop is CASSSRQSGELFF. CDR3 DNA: TGTGCCAGCAGCTCGAGACAGTCAGGAGAACTGTTTTTT.

CDR3 nucleotide sequence: TGTGCCAGCAGCGTAGGGCAGGATTTGGACTATGGCTACACCTTC. Protein: CASSVGQDLDYGYTF. The V call is TRBV9, the J call TRBJ1-2; no clear D gene. V was cut by 0 bases and J by 3 bases, with 12 bases left in between. CDR1 SGDLS and CDR2 YYNGEE come from the germline V gene. This CDR3 has 15 amino acids.

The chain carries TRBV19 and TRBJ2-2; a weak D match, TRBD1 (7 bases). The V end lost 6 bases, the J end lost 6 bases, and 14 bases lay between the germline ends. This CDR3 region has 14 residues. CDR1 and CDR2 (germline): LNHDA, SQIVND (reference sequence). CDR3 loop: CASRPDRRAGELFF. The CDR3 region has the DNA TGTGCCAGTAGACCGGACAGGAGGGCCGGGGAGCTGTTTTTT. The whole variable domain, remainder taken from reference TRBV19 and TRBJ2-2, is DGGITQSPKYLFRKEGQNVTLSCEQNLNHDAMYWYRQDPGQGLRLIYYSQIVNDFQKGDIAEGYSVSREKKESFPLTVTSAQKNPTAFYLCASRPDRRAGELFFGEGSRLTVL.

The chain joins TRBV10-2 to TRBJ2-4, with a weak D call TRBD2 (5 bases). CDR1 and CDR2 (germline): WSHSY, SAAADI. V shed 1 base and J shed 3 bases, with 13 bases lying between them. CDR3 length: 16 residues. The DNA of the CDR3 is TGCGCCAGCAGTGAGTTCGAGGGTGAGGGCAAAAACATTCAGTACTTC. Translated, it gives CASSEFEGEGKNIQYF.

In nucleotides, the CDR3 is TGTGCCACCAGGTACTACAACAATGAGCAGTTCTTC. Translation: CATRYYNNEQFF. The V and J genes are TRBV15 and TRBJ2-1, with D hard to call. Germline assignment: CDR1 LNHNV and CDR2 YYDKDF (reference sequence). The CDR3 length is 12 residues. V was pared by 6 bases and J by 5 bases, with 8 bases between.

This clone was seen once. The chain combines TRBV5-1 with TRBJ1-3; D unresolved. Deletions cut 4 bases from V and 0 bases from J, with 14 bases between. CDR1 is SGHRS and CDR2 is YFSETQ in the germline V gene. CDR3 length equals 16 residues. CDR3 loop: CASSPEGGISGNTIYF. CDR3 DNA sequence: TGCGCCAGCAGCCCGGAGGGCGGAATCTCTGGAAACACCATATATTTT. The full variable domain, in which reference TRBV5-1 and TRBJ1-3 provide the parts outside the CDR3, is KAGVTQTPRYLIKTRGQQVTLSCSPISGHRSVSWYQQTPGQGLQFLFEYFSETQRNKGNFPGRFSGRQFSNSRSEMNVSTLELGDSALYLCASSPEGGISGNTIYFGEGSWLTVV.

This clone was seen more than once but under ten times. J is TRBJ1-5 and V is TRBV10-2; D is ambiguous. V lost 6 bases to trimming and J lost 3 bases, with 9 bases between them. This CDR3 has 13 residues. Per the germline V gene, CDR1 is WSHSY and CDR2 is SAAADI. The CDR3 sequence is CASRDGNNQPQHF. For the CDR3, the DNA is TGCGCCAGCAGGGACGGGAACAATCAGCCCCAGCATTTT.

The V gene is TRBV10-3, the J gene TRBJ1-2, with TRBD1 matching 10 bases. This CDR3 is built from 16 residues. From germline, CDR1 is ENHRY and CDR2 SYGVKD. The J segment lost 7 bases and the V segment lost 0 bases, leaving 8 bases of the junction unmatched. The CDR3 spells CAISESDRGILAGYTF. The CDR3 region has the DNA TGTGCCATCAGTGAGTCGGACAGGGGGATCCTCGCTGGCTACACCTTC.

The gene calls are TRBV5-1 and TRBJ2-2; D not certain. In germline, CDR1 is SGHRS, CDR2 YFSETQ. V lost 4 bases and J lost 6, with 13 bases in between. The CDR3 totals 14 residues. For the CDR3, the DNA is TGCGCCAGCAGCCCGCTAGTAGATTCCGGGGAGCTGTTTTTT. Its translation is CASSPLVDSGELFF.

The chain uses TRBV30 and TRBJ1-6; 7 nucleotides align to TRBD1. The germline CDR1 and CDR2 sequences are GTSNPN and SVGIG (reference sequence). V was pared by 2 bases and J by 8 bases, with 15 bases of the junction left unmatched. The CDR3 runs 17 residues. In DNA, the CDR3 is TGTGCCTGGAGTCTCGGGACAGTCCAGAGGATGGATTCACCCCTCCACTTT. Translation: CAWSLGTVQRMDSPLHF.

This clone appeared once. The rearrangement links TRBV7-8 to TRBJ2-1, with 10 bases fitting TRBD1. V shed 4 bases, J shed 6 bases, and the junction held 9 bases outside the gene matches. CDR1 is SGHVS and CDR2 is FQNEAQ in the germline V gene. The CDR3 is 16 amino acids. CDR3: CASSSSDRGRFNEQFF. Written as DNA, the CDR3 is TGTGCCAGCAGCTCATCCGACAGGGGGCGCTTCAATGAGCAGTTCTTC.

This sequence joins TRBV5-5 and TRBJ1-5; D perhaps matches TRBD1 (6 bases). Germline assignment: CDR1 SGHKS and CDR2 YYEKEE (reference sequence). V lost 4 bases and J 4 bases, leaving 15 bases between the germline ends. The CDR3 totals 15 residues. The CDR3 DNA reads TGTGCCAGCAGCCAGGGGCCTTTGTCTAATCAGCCCCAGCATTTT. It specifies CASSQGPLSNQPQHF.

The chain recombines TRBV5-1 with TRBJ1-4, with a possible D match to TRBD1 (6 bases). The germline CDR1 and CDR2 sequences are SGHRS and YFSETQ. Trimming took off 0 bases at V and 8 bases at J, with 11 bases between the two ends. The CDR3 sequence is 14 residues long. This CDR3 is CASSLGTASEKLFF. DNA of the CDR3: TGCGCCAGCAGCTTGGGGACAGCTAGCGAAAAACTGTTTTTT.

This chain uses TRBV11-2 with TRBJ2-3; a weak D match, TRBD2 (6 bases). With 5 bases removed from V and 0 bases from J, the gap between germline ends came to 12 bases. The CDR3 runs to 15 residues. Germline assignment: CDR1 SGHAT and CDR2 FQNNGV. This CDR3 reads CASSPRAGSTDTQYF. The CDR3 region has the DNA TGTGCCAGCAGCCCGCGGGCGGGGAGCACAGATACGCAGTATTTT. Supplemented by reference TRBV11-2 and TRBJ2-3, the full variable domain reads EAGVAQSPRYKIIEKRQSVAFWCNPISGHATLYWYQQILGQGPKLLIQFQNNGVVDDSQLPKDRFSAERLKGVDSTLKIQPAKLEDSAVYLCASSPRAGSTDTQYFGPGTRLTVL.

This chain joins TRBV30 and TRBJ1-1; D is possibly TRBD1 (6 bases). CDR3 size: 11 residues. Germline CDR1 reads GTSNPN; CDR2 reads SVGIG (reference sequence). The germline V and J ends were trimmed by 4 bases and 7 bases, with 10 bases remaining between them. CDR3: CAWNRANEAFF. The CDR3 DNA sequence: TGTGCCTGGAACAGGGCAAATGAAGCTTTCTTT.

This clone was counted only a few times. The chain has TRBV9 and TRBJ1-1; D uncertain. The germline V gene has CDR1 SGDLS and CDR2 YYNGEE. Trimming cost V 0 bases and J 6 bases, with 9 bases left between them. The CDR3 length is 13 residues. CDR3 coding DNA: TGTGCCAGCAGCGTAGTGTCCGGGGCTGAAGCTTTCTTT. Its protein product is CASSVVSGAEAFF.

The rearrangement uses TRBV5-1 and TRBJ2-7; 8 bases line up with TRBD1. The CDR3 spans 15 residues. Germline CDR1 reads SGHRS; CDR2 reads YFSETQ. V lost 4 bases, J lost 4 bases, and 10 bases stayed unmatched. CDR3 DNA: TGCGCCAGCAGCGCCGGGGGACAGGATTGGTACGAGCAGTACTTC. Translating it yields CASSAGGQDWYEQYF.

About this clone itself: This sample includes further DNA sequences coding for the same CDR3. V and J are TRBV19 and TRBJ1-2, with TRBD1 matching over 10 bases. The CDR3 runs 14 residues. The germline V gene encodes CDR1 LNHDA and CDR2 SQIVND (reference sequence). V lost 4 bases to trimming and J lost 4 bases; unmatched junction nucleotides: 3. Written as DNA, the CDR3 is TGTGCCAGTAGTACGGGACAGGGGTCCTATGGCTACACCTTC. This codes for CASSTGQGSYGYTF. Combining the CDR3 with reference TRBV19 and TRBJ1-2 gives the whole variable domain DGGITQSPKYLFRKEGQNVTLSCEQNLNHDAMYWYRQDPGQGLRLIYYSQIVNDFQKGDIAEGYSVSREKKESFPLTVTSAQKNPTAFYLCASSTGQGSYGYTFGSGTRLTVV.

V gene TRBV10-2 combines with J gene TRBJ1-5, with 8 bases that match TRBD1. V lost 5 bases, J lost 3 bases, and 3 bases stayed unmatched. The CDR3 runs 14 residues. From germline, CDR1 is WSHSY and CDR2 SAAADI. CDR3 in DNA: TGCGCCAGCAGTTCGGACAGGGTCAATCAGCCCCAGCATTTT. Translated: CASSSDRVNQPQHF.

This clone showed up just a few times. CDR3 in amino acids: CASSNPGGNTIYF. The CDR3 nucleotides read TGCGCCAGCAGCAACCCGGGAGGAAACACCATATATTTT. The chain combines TRBV4-1 with TRBJ1-3; D unclear. V gave up 5 bases and J gave up 4 bases, with 9 bases separating them. CDR3 length: 13 residues. CDR1 is MGHRA, CDR2 YSYEKL, per germline.

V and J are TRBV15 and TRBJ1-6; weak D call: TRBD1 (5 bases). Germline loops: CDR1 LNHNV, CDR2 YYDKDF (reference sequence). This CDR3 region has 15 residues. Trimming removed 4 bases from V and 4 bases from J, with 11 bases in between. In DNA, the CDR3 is TGTGCCACCAGCAAGACAGAGGTATATAATTCACCCCTCCACTTT. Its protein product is CATSKTEVYNSPLHF.

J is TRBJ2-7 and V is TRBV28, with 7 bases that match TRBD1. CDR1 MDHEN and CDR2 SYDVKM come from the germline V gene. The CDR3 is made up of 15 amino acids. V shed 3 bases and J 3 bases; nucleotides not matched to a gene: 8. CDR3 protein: CASSLLTGPLYEQYF. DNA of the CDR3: TGTGCCAGCAGTTTGTTGACAGGGCCCCTCTACGAGCAGTACTTC. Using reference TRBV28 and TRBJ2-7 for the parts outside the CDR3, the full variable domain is DVKVTQSSRYLVKRTGEKVFLECVQDMDHENMFWYRQDPGLGLRLIYFSYDVKMKEKGDIPEGYSVSREKKERFSLILESASTNQTSMYLCASSLLTGPLYEQYFGPGTRLTVT.

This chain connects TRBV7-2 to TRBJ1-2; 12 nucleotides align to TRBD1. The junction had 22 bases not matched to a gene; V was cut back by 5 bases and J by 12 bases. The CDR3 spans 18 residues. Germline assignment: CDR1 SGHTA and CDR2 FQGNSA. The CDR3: CASSPGGTGGDKGGIHTF. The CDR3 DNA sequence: TGTGCCAGCAGCCCAGGGGGGACAGGGGGCGATAAAGGAGGGATCCACACCTTC.

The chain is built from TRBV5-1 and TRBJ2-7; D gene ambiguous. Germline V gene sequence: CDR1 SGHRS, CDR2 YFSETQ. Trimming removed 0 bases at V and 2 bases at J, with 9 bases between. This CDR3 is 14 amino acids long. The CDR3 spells CASSLDPGPYEQYF. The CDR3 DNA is TGCGCCAGCAGCTTGGATCCAGGTCCCTACGAGCAGTACTTC.

The CDR3: CASKPDTQYF. The CDR3 bases are TGTGCCAGCAAGCCAGATACGCAGTATTTT. The chain links TRBV9 to TRBJ2-3; the D is unclear. This CDR3 comprises 10 residues. Germline V gives CDR1 SGDLS, CDR2 YYNGEE. Between the trimmed V and J ends, which lost 6 bases and 4 bases, there was a span of 3 bases.

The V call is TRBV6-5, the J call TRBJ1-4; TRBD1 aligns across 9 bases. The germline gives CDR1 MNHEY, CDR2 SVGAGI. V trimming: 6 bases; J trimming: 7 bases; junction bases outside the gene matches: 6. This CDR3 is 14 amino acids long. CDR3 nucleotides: TGTGCCAGCAGAAAACAGGGGGCTAGTGAAAAACTGTTTTTT. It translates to CASRKQGASEKLFF.

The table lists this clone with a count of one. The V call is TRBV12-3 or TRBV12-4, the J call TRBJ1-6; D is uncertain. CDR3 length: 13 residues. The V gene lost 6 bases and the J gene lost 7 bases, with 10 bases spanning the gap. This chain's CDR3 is CASRRGLNSPLHF. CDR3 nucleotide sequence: TGTGCCAGCAGACGCGGACTGAATTCACCCCTCCACTTT.